The sequence of this T cell receptor (beta chain) was determined in a study of OX40 agonist ivuxolimab in advanced cancers. Study-wide results and limits: CD8+ T cells averaged more expanded clones than CD4+.

The CDR3 loop spans 14 amino acids. V trimming: 5 bases; J trimming: 5 bases; junction bases outside the gene matches: 4. CDR1 SEHNR and CDR2 FQNEAQ come from the germline V gene (reference sequence). In regard to this clone: The antigen is undetermined.

Clones were read by immunoSEQ multiplex PCR, and TCRdb kept only the in-frame ones, dropping some. Of some 70,000 clones in the sample, approximately 90% were seen once. At baseline, cycle 4 day 1, and cycle 7 day 1, blood was sampled. The source material was CD4+ or CD8+ T cells sorted from blood, sampled in a trial of the OX40 agonist ivuxolimab. The sequence came from an adult with an advanced solid tumor such as melanoma, head and neck, liver or kidney cancer. V usage is TRBV7-9 and J usage is TRBJ1-1; TRBD1 aligns across 11 bases. CDR3 bases: TGTGCCAGCAGCACGCGGGACAGGGGGACTGAAGCTTTCTTT. Its protein is CASSTRDRGTEAFF.